This T cell receptor beta chain was recovered during a study of T-cell memory formation after mild COVID-19. For the study at large: TCR clustering was largely donor specific. General study findings and limits: The study found contracting CD4+ clones mainly in CM and EM and contracting CD8+ clones in EMRA.

On this clonotype: No antigen is known for it.

Sample barcodes and UMIs were carried by the TCR alpha and TCR beta cDNA libraries that 5'RACE generated with constant-segment primers. TCRdb re-called the 5' RACE reads through MiXCR, storing one row per CDR3 protein. This repertoire shows around 390,000 distinct CDR3 sequences, about 15% found once; its top ten account for 20% to 25%. The junction had 9 bases not matched to a gene; V was cut back by 0 bases and J by 10 bases. Germline V gives CDR1 SGHKS, CDR2 YYEKEE (reference sequence). The CDR3 is 16 residues long. The source of this sequence is a man between 18 and 29 years old who had mild COVID-19 (a few samples of this study predate the infection). Cell type and time point are not known. The source material was PBMCs or a T cell subset sorted from them (not recorded which). V usage is TRBV5-5 and J usage is TRBJ1-6, with TRBD1 matching 8 bases. This CDR3 is CASSLDPGGVSSPLHF. DNA for the CDR3: TGTGCCAGCAGCTTGGACCCAGGGGGCGTCTCGTCACCCCTCCACTTT.